This T cell receptor (beta chain) originates from a study of blood T cell repertoires in COVID-19. Looking at the study overall: Collection of acute and convalescent COVID-19 samples took place in the United States, Italy and Spain. The cDNA or gDNA used as material had been derived from T cells, B-cell-depleted T cells, or PBMCs.

In terms of age and location, participants ranged from roughly 18 to 100 years and lived in under 30 US areas. The study assigned cohorts using participant-reported clinical history. Some clones are missing from TCRdb's copy, which holds only in-frame ones; the method was immunoSEQ multiplex PCR. The data hold approximately 210,000 clones, with 89% observed a single time. This CDR3 has 17 amino acids. V shed 3 bases, J shed 4 bases, and the junction held 9 bases outside the gene matches. Germline CDR1 is MNHEY and CDR2 is SVGEGT. Source material: PBMCs or T cells enriched from blood (not recorded which). This chain joins TRBV6-2 or TRBV6-3 and TRBJ2-1; 10 bases agree with TRBD2. The sequence was collected from a woman under 30 who had recovered from COVID-19. The CDR3, as DNA: TGTGCCAGCAGTTATGGGAGAACTAGCGGGGAATACAATGAGCAGTTCTTC. Protein sequence: CASSYGRTSGEYNEQFF.